This T cell receptor (beta chain) comes out of a study of T cells in Graves' hyperthyroidism and ophthalmopathy. General study points: Ophthalmopathy got predicted by the model a median 6.5 months before its onset. Blood shared most expanded thyroid clonotypes above 0.001.

This clonotype was observed at least ten times. Antigen specificity is unknown. V lost 3 bases and J 0 bases, leaving 15 bases between the germline ends. The CDR3 has 15 residues. Germline V gene sequence: CDR1 DFQATT, CDR2 SNEGSKA (reference sequence). TCR beta CDR3 regions were amplified from RNA. The HTBI primer set was used in a first-round RT-PCR of the TCR CDR3. TCRdb reprocessed the multiplex PCR reads via MiXCR and lists one record per CDR3 protein. The data contain 550,000 to 850,000 distinct CDR3 sequences, approximately 18% of them singletons. The chain employs TRBV20-1 and TRBJ2-7; D is tentatively TRBD1 or TRBD2 (5 bases each). The specimen sequenced was blood. This clonotype was sampled from a woman aged 50 to 60 with Graves' hyperthyroidism that later progressed to Graves' ophthalmopathy. CDR3 nucleotides: TGCAGTGCTAGGCCGGGACGGGATATCTCCTACGAGCAGTACTTC. Translating it yields CSARPGRDISYEQYF.